The rows below give T cell receptor beta chains drawn from one sample of a study of beta chain features in type 1 diabetes. The table came from immunoSEQ multiplex PCR; TCRdb's copy has only in-frame clones and leaves some out. The data show 300,000 to 350,000 clones, 9.3% seen once. The sample consisted of central memory CD4+ T cells from blood. Receptors were obtained from a man aged 30 to 39 with type 1 diabetes. The CDR3 runs from the conserved cysteine through the conserved F or W. Each record gives: CDR3 length, J gene, V gene, CDR3 protein.

>12|TRBJ2-7|TRBV5-4
CASSFEGYEQYF
>18|TRBJ2-7|TRBV7-2
CASTPTSLPGQGAWEQYF
>15|TRBJ2-1|TRBV5-6
CASSLGTGLINEQFF
>16|TRBJ1-5|TRBV5-6
CASSLGSGGPNQPQHF
>13|TRBJ2-7|TRBV6-6
CASSRLAGYEQYF
>15|TRBJ2-2|TRBV2
CASSERRTDTGELFF
>16|TRBJ2-5|TRBV7-9
CASSFPYSENQETQYF
>15|TRBJ2-7|TRBV2
CASSDGTRVTYEQYF
>15|TRBJ2-1|TRBV28
CASSFGGRSYNEQFF
>16|TRBJ1-6|TRBV6-5
CASSYSSGASQSPLHF
>14|TRBJ2-2|TRBV19
CASSITLNTGELFF
>12|TRBJ2-2|TRBV29-1
CSVSRNTGELFF
>13|TRBJ1-6|TRBV29-1
CSVGDRYNSPLHF
>18|TRBJ2-6|TRBV10-3
CAISESGGIHRGANVLTF
>12|TRBJ2-7|TRBV5-6
CASSYSNAEQYF
>16|TRBJ2-7|TRBV7-9
CASSSQTSGGVYEQYF
>14|TRBJ2-3|TRBV6-5
CASSPRQGLDTQYF
>14|TRBJ2-3|TRBV30
CAWRGTSSVDTQYF
>12|TRBJ2-7|TRBV7-9
CASSPQRPEQYF
>14|TRBJ1-1|TRBV7-9
CASSPGVMNTEAFF
>15|TRBJ2-1|TRBV5-1
CASSLGALRGNEQFF
>16|TRBJ2-3|TRBV4-1
CASSQVAGASTDTQYF
>14|TRBJ2-3|TRBV2
CASSGLADTDTQYF
>14|TRBJ1-1|TRBV18
CASSPRKGHTEAFF
>13|TRBJ1-5|TRBV2
CASMGQGNQPQHF
>17|TRBJ2-3|TRBV7-8
CASSSDSRVPSTDTQYF
>13|TRBJ1-3|TRBV7-2
CASSPAVGNTIYF
>16|TRBJ1-6|TRBV6-5
CASSYTRTGGDSPLHF
>17|TRBJ1-3|TRBV5-1
CASSTATGASSGNTIYF
>17|TRBJ2-1|TRBV7-2
CASSLGTGTGRGNEQFF
>13|TRBJ2-5|TRBV7-2
CASSPKGGETQYF
>14|TRBJ2-7|TRBV5-6
CASSWWDRAHEQYF
>14|TRBJ2-3|TRBV7-2
CASSLGLGPDTQYF
>13|TRBJ2-5|TRBV19
CASSMVQGGTQYF
>15|TRBJ2-2|TRBV5-4
CASSLGTGNTGELFF
>15|TRBJ1-6|TRBV4-3
CASSQDRGRGSPLHF
>8|TRBJ1-4|TRBV23-1
CASQKLFF
>15|TRBJ2-1|TRBV10-3
CATTLLGQGENEQFF
>14|TRBJ2-7|TRBV6-5
CASSSLRGWEEQYF
>16|TRBJ2-1|TRBV11-2
CASSLGRQPPDNEQFF
>16|TRBJ1-6|TRBV5-4
CASSLEGRGGNSPLHF
>13|TRBJ1-5|TRBV30
CAWARESNQPQHF
>15|TRBJ1-2|TRBV28
CASSFRQRPGRGYTF
>14|TRBJ1-1|TRBV18
CASSPREINTEAFF
>15|TRBJ1-2|TRBV5-6
CASSGSDRANYGYTF
>12|TRBJ2-3|TRBV6-5
CASSSALNTQYF